This T cell receptor beta chain derives from a study of T-cell reconstitution after alpha-beta-depleted transplantation in children (dated by TCRdb to between 2015 and 2016). For the wider study: T-cell immune reconstitution after TCRalphabeta/CD19-depleted allogeneic hematopoietic cell transplantation in children was quantitatively tracked in the study by means of TCR repertoire profiling.

The treatment or condition label corresponds to: allogeneic hematopoietic cell transplantation with graft depleted of TCRalphabeta T cells and CD19 B cells. The transplant recipients were children given TCRalphabeta/CD19-depleted allogeneic hematopoietic cell grafts. CDR1 and CDR2 (MNHNS, SASEGT) derive from the germline V gene. From V the trimming removes 2 bases and from J it removes 4 bases, while the gene matches leave 5 bases of the junction unaccounted for. The CDR3 covers 16 residues, taking in both the cysteine and the phenylalanine. Of all the DNA, just the CDR3 is kept, 48 bases in frame from base 1. Summary of the overall study and its limitations: The frequencies of hyperexpanded clones fell over the following months, and after one year, T-cell counts and TCRbeta diversity were mostly attributed to newly produced T cells. Apparently early alphabetaT-cell count recovery about two months after transplant reportedly relied on only several hundred rapidly expanded clones derived from non-depleted graft cells. In some patients, the high TCRbeta diversity seen at day 60 was put down to recipient T cells and intrathymic progenitors that had survived conditioning.

In its sample, this clonotype was seen many times. The specificity of this receptor is unknown. Base qualities were left out, and no much larger clone turns up one base away. Receptor libraries were prepared by PCR. The instrument given in TCRdb is Illumina HiSeq 2500. Molecular barcoding was employed in the preparation of TCR libraries, with unique molecular identifiers being used to normalize TCRbeta repertoire quantification. TCRdb applied fastp at Q25 and MiXCR to the public reads, then kept only in-frame beta chains. Each CDR3 protein gets just one entry, which takes the most common genes and DNA from the rows behind it. The sample has almost 600,000 distinct CDR3 sequences on record, 20% to 30% of them singletons. Together, the top ten hold 30% to 40% of the sample.

Recombination connected TRBV6-1 to TRBJ2-2; 9 bases in the junction line up with TRBD2. Sequenced material: PBMCs, taken before TCRalphabeta/CD19-depleted stem cell transplant. This TCR came from a boy younger than two with Wiskott-Aldrich syndrome, due to receive a stem cell transplant. The CDR3 is CASSESAGGSTGELFF. The nucleotide sequence is given as TGTGCCAGCAGTGAATCGGCGGGAGGGAGCACCGGGGAGCTGTTTTTT.